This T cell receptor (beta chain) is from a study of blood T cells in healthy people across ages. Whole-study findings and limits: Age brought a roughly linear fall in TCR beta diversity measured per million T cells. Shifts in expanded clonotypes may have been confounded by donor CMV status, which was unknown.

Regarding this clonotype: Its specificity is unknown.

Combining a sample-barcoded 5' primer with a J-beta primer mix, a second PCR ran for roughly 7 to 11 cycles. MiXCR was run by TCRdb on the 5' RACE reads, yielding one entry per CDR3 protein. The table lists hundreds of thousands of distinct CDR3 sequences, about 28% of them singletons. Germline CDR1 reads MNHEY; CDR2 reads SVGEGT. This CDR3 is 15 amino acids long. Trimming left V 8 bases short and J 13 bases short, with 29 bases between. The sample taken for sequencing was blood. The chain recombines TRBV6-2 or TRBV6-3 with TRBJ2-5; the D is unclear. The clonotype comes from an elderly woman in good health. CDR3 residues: CASEDPRIKKKERYF. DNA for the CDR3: TGTGCCAGCGAAGACCCTAGGATAAAAAAGAAGGAACGGTACTTC.